The 18 T cell receptor beta chains listed next were all sequenced from one sample in a study of T cells expressing NK-cell markers. TCRdb re-called the 5' RACE reads and catalogs CDR3 proteins one per entry, DNA excluded. Recorded here are about 550,000 distinct CDR3 sequences; the top ten clones represent approximately 3.6%. The sequenced sample consisted of blood T cells: a sorted CD56 or NKG2C T cell subset, CD4+ or CD8+ T cells, or bulk PBMC T cells (not recorded which). The receptors derive from a man younger than 35 in good health.

The chain couples TRBV29-1 to TRBJ2-1; TCRdb's assignment of TRBD1 cannot be checked, as there is no DNA. The CDR3 runs to 13 residues. Germline loops: CDR1 SQVTM, CDR2 ANQGSEA. CDR3 sequence: CSVAQGRNNEQFF.

This chain uses TRBV12-3 or TRBV12-4 with TRBJ2-3; TCRdb selects TRBD1, and the lack of DNA leaves this call unchecked. The CDR3 contains 11 residues. The CDR3 reads CASRQGDTQYF.

The V and J genes are TRBV2 and TRBJ2-3; the D call from TCRdb, TRBD2, cannot be confirmed without DNA. The germline gives CDR1 SNHLY, CDR2 FYNNEI. The CDR3 covers 16 residues. The CDR3 sequence: CASREIAGMSTDTQYF.

The chain joins TRBV4-1 to TRBJ1-5; absent DNA, TCRdb's TRBD1 call cannot be checked. There are 14 residues in the CDR3. The germline V gene has CDR1 MGHRA and CDR2 YSYEKL. This CDR3 reads CASSQAPGLKPQHF.

The CDR3: CASSFGTANSYEQYF. The chain joins TRBV7-2 to TRBJ2-7. The CDR3 length is 15 residues. The germline V gene has CDR1 SGHTA and CDR2 FQGNSA.

V usage is TRBV28 and J usage is TRBJ2-1; without DNA, the TCRdb call of TRBD2 cannot be checked. This CDR3 is built from 15 residues. CDR1 is MDHEN, CDR2 SYDVKM, per germline. CDR3 region: CASSIGVAGNNEQFF.

This chain connects TRBV6-5 to TRBJ1-2; TCRdb indicates TRBD1, and absent DNA this call remains unverified. In germline, CDR1 is MNHEY, CDR2 SVGAGI. CDR3 length equals 14 residues. The CDR3 region is CASSYQGTDYGYTF.

The rearrangement joins TRBV12-3 or TRBV12-4 to TRBJ2-3. This CDR3 has 13 residues. CDR3: CASSRMGSDTQYF.

The J gene is TRBJ2-7, the V gene TRBV5-1; TCRdb's D call, TRBD1, is unchecked because there is no DNA. The CDR3 loop spans 12 amino acids. Germline V gene sequence: CDR1 SGHRS, CDR2 YFSETQ. The CDR3 reads CASGTGFYEQYF.

This rearrangement joins TRBV4-2 to TRBJ2-2. Germline CDR1 LGHNA, CDR2 YNFKEQ. This CDR3 is built from 12 residues. Here the CDR3 reads CASTELTGELFF.

The V call is TRBV20-1, the J call TRBJ2-1; TCRdb picks TRBD1, but there is no DNA to check that call. The CDR3 contains 15 residues. Germline assignment: CDR1 DFQATT and CDR2 SNEGSKA (reference sequence). This CDR3 reads CSARTGPLSYNEQFF.

V and J are TRBV7-9 and TRBJ2-2; TCRdb calls TRBD1, which cannot be checked without DNA. Looked up from germline, CDR1 is SEHNR and CDR2 is FQNEAQ (reference sequence). The CDR3 runs to 15 residues. The CDR3 reads CASRYGQGRTGELFF.

The chain links TRBV4-1 to TRBJ1-3. This CDR3 region has 16 residues. Germline V lookup: CDR1 MGHRA, CDR2 YSYEKL. The CDR3 sequence is CASSQDRVLPGNTIYF.

The rearrangement links TRBV5-1 to TRBJ2-1; TCRdb gives TRBD2 as the D gene, but with no DNA this cannot be confirmed. The germline CDR1 and CDR2 sequences are SGHRS and YFSETQ. The CDR3 is 16 residues long. Here the CDR3 reads CASSWGLLVGDNEQFF.

The J gene is TRBJ2-1, the V gene TRBV14; the TRBD2 assignment by TCRdb is unverifiable without DNA. CDR1 SGHDN and CDR2 FVKESK come from the germline V gene. The CDR3 sequence is 15 residues long. CDR3 protein: CASSPAISGRQEQFF.

This rearrangement joins TRBV9 to TRBJ2-1; TCRdb reports TRBD2, a call that lacks DNA to check it against. CDR1 SGDLS and CDR2 YYNGEE come from the germline V gene. This CDR3 contains 15 residues. CDR3 protein: CASSVDQREYAEQFF.

The genes are TRBV5-1 and TRBJ2-1; there is no DNA to check the TCRdb D call of TRBD1. CDR1 is SGHRS and CDR2 is YFSETQ in the germline V gene. The CDR3 runs to 13 residues. CDR3 in amino acids: CASSLTGTNEQFF.

This rearrangement joins TRBV21-1 to TRBJ2-5; TCRdb outputs TRBD2, but without DNA this stays unchecked. TRBV21-1 is designated a pseudogene. CDR3 length: 14 residues. The chain's CDR3 is CASSDRDSQGTQYF.